This passage covers 8 T cell receptor beta chains from one sample sequenced in a study of blood T cell repertoires in COVID-19. The protocol was immunoSEQ multiplex PCR, while the TCRdb copy is restricted to in-frame clones and leaves out a portion. This sample carries 140,000 to 150,000 clones, under 90% of them seen once, and the ten largest clones take approximately 3.5%. Source material: peripheral blood. The receptors derive from a man between 65 and 85 years old who had recovered from COVID-19.

The rearrangement links TRBV15 to TRBJ2-5, with TRBD2 matching over 9 bases. V was pared by 9 bases and J by 4 bases, with 12 bases of the junction left unmatched. This CDR3 comprises 15 residues. From germline, CDR1 is LNHNV and CDR2 YYDKDF (reference sequence). For the CDR3, the DNA is TGTGCCACATTCAATAGCGGGAGCTGGGTAGAGACCCAGTACTTC. This encodes CATFNSGSWVETQYF. Variable domain in full (rest from reference TRBV15 and TRBJ2-5): DAMVIQNPRYQVTQFGKPVTLSCSQTLNHNVMYWYQQKSSQAPKLLFHYYDKDFNNEADTPDNFQSRRPNTSFCFLDIRSPGLGDTAMYLCATFNSGSWVETQYFGPGTRLLVL.

J is TRBJ1-1 and V is TRBV19; 7 bases are a match to TRBD1. V lost 4 bases, J lost 2 bases, and 4 bases stayed unmatched. The germline gives CDR1 LNHDA, CDR2 SQIVND (reference sequence). This CDR3 contains 14 residues. CDR3 DNA: TGTGCCAGTAGTACGGGGACAGATAACACTGAAGCTTTCTTT. As protein: CASSTGTDNTEAFF.

The chain joins TRBV11-2 to TRBJ2-3; tentative D call: TRBD1 (6 bases). The germline V gene encodes CDR1 SGHAT and CDR2 FQNNGV. The CDR3 extends over 15 amino acids. V lost 5 bases to trimming and J lost 3 bases, with 15 bases between them. The DNA of the CDR3 is TGTGCCAGCAGCCTACAGGGCTATACGACAGATACGCAGTATTTT. Its translation: CASSLQGYTTDTQYF. The complete variable domain, with remaining parts taken from reference TRBV11-2 and TRBJ2-3, reads EAGVAQSPRYKIIEKRQSVAFWCNPISGHATLYWYQQILGQGPKLLIQFQNNGVVDDSQLPKDRFSAERLKGVDSTLKIQPAKLEDSAVYLCASSLQGYTTDTQYFGPGTRLTVL.

This clone was seen once. This chain connects TRBV21-1 to TRBJ2-7; whether TRBD2, the table's D call, matches the DNA was not checked. TRBV21-1 is annotated as a pseudogene. This CDR3 contains 15 residues. DNA for the CDR3: TGTGCCAGCGCCATCGTCGCCGGTCCCTCCTACGAGCAGTACTTC. Translated: CASAIVAGPSYEQYF.

The chain couples TRBV11-3 to TRBJ2-3, with 8 bases that match TRBD2. The CDR3 contains 14 residues. Losses at the gene ends were 4 bases for V and 5 bases for J; bases not matched to a gene: 5. CDR1 is SGHNT, CDR2 YENEEA, per germline. CDR3 DNA sequence: TGTGCCAGCAGCTCCCGGCTAGCGGGAGATACGCAGTATTTT. This sequence encodes CASSSRLAGDTQYF.

This rearrangement joins TRBV2 to TRBJ2-7; D gene unclear. The V gene's germline CDR1 is SNHLY and CDR2 FYNNEI. The CDR3 loop spans 11 amino acids. The ends were cut back, 6 bases at V and 2 bases at J, with 5 bases in the middle. The CDR3 region is CASREPYEQYF. The CDR3 bases are TGTGCCAGCAGGGAGCCCTACGAGCAGTACTTC. The whole variable domain, remainder taken from reference TRBV2 and TRBJ2-7, is EPEVTQTPSHQVTQMGQEVILRCVPISNHLYFYWYRQILGQKVEFLVSFYNNEISEKSEIFDDQFSVERPDGSNFTLKIRSTKLEDSAMYFCASREPYEQYFGPGTRLTVT.

The gene calls are TRBV5-1 and TRBJ1-4; TRBD1 matches 7 bases. The CDR3 spans 14 residues. Per germline, CDR1 SGHRS and CDR2 YFSETQ. The V and J ends lost 5 bases and 0 bases, in that order; junction bases with no gene match: 1. The CDR3 loop reads CASRGTATNEKLFF. The CDR3 DNA sequence: TGCGCCAGCAGGGGGACAGCAACTAATGAAAAACTGTTTTTT.

The V gene is TRBV7-9, the J gene TRBJ2-7, with 7 bases identical to TRBD1. CDR1 SEHNR and CDR2 FQNEAQ come from the germline V gene (reference sequence). Trimming removed 8 bases from V and 2 bases from J; junction bases left unmatched: 6. The CDR3 is 13 residues long. The chain's CDR3 is CASGGQVAYEQYF. CDR3 bases: TGTGCCAGCGGAGGACAGGTTGCCTACGAGCAGTACTTC.